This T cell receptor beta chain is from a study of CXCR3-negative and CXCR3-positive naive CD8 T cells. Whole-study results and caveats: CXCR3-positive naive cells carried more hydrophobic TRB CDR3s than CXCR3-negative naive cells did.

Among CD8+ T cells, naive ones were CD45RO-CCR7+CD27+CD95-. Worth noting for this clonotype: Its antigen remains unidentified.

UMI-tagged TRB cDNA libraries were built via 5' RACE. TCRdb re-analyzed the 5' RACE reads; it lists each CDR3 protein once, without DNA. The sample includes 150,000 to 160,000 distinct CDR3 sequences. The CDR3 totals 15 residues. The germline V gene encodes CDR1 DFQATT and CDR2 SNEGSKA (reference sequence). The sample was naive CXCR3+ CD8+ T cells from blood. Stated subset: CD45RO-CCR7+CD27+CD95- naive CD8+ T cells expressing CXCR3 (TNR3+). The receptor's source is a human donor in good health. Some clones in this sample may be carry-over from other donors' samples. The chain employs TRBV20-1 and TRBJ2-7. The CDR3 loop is CSARVASRSLDEQYF.